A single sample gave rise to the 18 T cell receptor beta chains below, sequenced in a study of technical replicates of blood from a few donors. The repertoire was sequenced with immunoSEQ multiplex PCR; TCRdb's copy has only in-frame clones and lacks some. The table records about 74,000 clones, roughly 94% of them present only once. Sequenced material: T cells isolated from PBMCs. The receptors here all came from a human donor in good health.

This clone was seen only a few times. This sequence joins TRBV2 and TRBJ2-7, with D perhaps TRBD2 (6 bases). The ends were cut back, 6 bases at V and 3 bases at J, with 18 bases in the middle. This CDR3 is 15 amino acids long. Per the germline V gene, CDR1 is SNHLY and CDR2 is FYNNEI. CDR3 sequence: CASRVPGASNYEQYF. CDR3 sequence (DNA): TGTGCCAGCAGGGTACCGGGAGCTTCTAACTACGAGCAGTACTTC.

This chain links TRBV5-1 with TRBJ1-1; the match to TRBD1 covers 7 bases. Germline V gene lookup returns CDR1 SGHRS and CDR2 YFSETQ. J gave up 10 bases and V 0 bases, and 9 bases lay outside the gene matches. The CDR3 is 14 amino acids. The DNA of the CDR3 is TGCGCCAGCAGCTTGGGGGGGGAGACAGGGCCAGCTTTCTTT. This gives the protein CASSLGGETGPAFF. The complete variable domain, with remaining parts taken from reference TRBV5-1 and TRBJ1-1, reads KAGVTQTPRYLIKTRGQQVTLSCSPISGHRSVSWYQQTPGQGLQFLFEYFSETQRNKGNFPGRFSGRQFSNSRSEMNVSTLELGDSALYLCASSLGGETGPAFFGQGTRLTVV.

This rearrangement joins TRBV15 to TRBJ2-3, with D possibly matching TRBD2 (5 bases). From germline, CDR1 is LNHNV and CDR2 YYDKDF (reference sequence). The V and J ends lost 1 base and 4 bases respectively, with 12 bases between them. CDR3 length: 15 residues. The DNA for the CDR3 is TGTGCCACCAGCAGAGTCGGAGTAGCGTCAGATACGCAGTATTTT. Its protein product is CATSRVGVASDTQYF.

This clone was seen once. CDR3 coding DNA: TGTGCCAGCAGTGGACGGGGGAGGGGGGAGCTGTTTTTT. Protein: CASSGRGRGELFF. The rearrangement links TRBV25-1 to TRBJ2-2, with D perhaps matching TRBD2 (6 bases). Germline V gene sequence: CDR1 MGHDK, CDR2 SYGVNS. The length of the CDR3 is 13 residues. The ends were cut back, 4 bases at V and 8 bases at J, with 11 bases in the middle.

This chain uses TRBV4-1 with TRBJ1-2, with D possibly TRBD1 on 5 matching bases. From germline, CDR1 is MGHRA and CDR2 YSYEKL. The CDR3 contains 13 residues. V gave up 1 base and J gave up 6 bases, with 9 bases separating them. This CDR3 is CASSQVREDGYTF. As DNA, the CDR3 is TGCGCCAGCAGCCAAGTCAGGGAAGATGGCTACACCTTC.

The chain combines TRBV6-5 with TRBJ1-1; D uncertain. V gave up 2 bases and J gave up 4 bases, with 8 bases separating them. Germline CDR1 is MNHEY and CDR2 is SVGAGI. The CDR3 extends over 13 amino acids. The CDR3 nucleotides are TGTGCCAGCAGTTACGTCCTAGGCACTGAAGCTTTCTTT. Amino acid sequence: CASSYVLGTEAFF.

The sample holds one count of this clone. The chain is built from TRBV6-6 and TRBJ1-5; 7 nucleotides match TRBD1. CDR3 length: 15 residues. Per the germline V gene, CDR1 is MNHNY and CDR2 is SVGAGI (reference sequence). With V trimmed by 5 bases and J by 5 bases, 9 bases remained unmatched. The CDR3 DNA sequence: TGTGCCAGCAGTCGCCATGACAGGGTAGATCAGCCCCAGCATTTT. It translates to CASSRHDRVDQPQHF.

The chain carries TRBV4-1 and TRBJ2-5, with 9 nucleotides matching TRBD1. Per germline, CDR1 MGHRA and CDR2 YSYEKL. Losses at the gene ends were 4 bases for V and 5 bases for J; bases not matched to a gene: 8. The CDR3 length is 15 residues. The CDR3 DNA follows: TGCGCCAGCAGCCCCGGGACAGGGTCGGGGGAGACCCAGTACTTC. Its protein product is CASSPGTGSGETQYF.

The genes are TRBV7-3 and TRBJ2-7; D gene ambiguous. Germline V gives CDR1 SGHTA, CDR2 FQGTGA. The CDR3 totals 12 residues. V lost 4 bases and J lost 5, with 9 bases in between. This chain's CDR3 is CASSSQGDEQYF. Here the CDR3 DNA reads TGTGCCAGCAGCTCCCAAGGAGACGAGCAGTACTTC.

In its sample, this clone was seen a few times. The CDR3 coding sequence is TGTGCCAGCAGCTCAGGACAGGCAGCAGATACGCAGTATTTT. It codes for CASSSGQAADTQYF. V is TRBV7-6 and J is TRBJ2-3; TRBD1 agrees at 7 bases. V shed 4 bases, J shed 4 bases, and the junction held 5 bases outside the gene matches. The germline V gene encodes CDR1 SGHVS and CDR2 FNYEAQ. The CDR3 sequence is 14 residues long.

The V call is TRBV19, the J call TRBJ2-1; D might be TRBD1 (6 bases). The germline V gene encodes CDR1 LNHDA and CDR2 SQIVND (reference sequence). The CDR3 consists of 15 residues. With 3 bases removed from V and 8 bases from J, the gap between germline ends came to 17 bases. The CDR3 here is CASSIGQSPLDEQFF. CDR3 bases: TGTGCCAGTAGTATTGGACAGAGTCCTTTGGATGAGCAGTTCTTC.

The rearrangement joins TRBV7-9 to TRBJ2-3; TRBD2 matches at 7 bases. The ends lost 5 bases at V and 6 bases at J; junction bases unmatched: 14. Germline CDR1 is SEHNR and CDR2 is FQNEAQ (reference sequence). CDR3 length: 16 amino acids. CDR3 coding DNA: TGTGCCAGCAGCGATAAATTGGGGGGGGGAAGCGATACGCAGTATTTT. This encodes CASSDKLGGGSDTQYF.

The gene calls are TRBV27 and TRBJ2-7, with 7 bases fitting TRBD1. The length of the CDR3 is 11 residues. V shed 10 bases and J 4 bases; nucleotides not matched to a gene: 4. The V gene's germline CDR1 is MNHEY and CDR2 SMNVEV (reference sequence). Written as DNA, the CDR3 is TGTGCCACCCAGGGGGAATACGAGCAGTACTTC. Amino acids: CATQGEYEQYF.

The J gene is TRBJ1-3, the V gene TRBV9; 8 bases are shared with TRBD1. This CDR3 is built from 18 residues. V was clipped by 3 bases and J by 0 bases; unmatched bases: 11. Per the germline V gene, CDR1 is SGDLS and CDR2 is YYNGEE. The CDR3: CASSETGQATLSGNTIYF. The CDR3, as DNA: TGTGCCAGCAGCGAGACGGGACAGGCAACCCTCTCTGGAAACACCATATATTTT.

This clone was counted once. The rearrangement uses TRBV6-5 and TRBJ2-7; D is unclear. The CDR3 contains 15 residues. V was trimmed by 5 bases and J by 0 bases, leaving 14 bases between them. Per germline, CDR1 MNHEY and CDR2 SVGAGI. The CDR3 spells CASSPDTYSSYEQYF. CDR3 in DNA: TGTGCCAGCAGTCCCGACACCTATAGCTCCTACGAGCAGTACTTC.

CDR3 region: CASSLAPSGYTMTYTDTQYF. Written as DNA, the CDR3 is TGTGCCAGCAGCTTAGCCCCTAGTGGTTACACTATGACCTACACAGATACGCAGTATTTT. The J gene is TRBJ2-3, the V gene TRBV7-2; D not resolved. CDR1 and CDR2 from the germline V gene are SGHTA and FQGNSA. Trimming shortened V by 0 bases and J by 2 bases, and 24 bases separated the two germline ends. CDR3 length: 20 amino acids. Filled out from reference TRBV7-2 and TRBJ2-3, the complete variable domain reads GAGVSQSPSNKVTEKGKDVELRCDPISGHTALYWYRQSLGQGLEFLIYFQGNSAPDKSGLPSDRFSAERTGGSVSTLTIQRTQQEDSAVYLCASSLAPSGYTMTYTDTQYFGPGTRLTVL.

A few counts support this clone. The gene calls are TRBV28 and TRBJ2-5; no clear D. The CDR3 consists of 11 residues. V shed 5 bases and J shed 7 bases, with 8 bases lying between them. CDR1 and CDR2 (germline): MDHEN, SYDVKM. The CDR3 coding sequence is TGTGCCAGCAGTCAACCGGGGACCCAGTACTTC. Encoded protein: CASSQPGTQYF.

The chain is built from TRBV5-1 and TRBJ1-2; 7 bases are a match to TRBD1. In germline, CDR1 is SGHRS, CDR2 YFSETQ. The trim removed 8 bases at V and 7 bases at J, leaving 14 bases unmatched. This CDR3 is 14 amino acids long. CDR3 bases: TGCGCCAGTAGAATTCCGGGACAGATACTTGGCTACACCTTC. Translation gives CASRIPGQILGYTF. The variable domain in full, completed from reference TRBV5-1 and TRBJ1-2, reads KAGVTQTPRYLIKTRGQQVTLSCSPISGHRSVSWYQQTPGQGLQFLFEYFSETQRNKGNFPGRFSGRQFSNSRSEMNVSTLELGDSALYLCASRIPGQILGYTFGSGTRLTVV.